The TCR beta chain described here comes from a study of OX40 agonist ivuxolimab in advanced cancers. Study-wide background: Every 2 weeks, ivuxolimab was infused into the patients intravenously at between 0.01 and 10 mg/kg. Past anti-PD-1, anti-PD-L1 or anti-CTLA-4 therapy was accepted, and 40% had received some.

Trimming shortened V by 4 bases and J by 3 bases, and 13 bases separated the two germline ends. The CDR3 totals 14 residues. CDR1 SGHDT and CDR2 YYEEEE come from the germline V gene. Remarks on this clone: Its matching antigen is unknown.

Autoimmune disease history or systemic immunosuppression excluded patients. Study observations and caveats: The specificity for antigen of the expanded peripheral T cells was not determined.

Assay: immunoSEQ multiplex PCR; the TCRdb copy retains only in-frame clones and omits some. Here the sample spans some 80,000 clones, roughly four fifths being singletons. The chain employs TRBV5-6 and TRBJ2-5, with D possibly TRBD2 on 5 matching bases. The source of this sequence is an adult with an advanced solid tumor such as melanoma, head and neck, liver or kidney cancer. Specimen: CD4+ or CD8+ T cells sorted from blood, collected in a trial of the OX40 agonist ivuxolimab. In nucleotides, the CDR3 is TGTGCCAGCAGCCCGCTCGGGGTCAAAGAGACCCAGTACTTC. It specifies CASSPLGVKETQYF. Using reference TRBV5-6 and TRBJ2-5 for the parts outside the CDR3, the full variable domain is DAGVTQSPTHLIKTRGQQVTLRCSPKSGHDTVSWYQQALGQGPQFIFQYYEEEERQRGNFPDRFSGHQFPNYSSELNVNALLLGDSALYLCASSPLGVKETQYFGPGTRLLVL.